What follows are 15 T cell receptor beta chains derived from one specimen sequenced in a study of T cell responses to AZD1222 COVID-19 vaccine. Data came from immunoSEQ multiplex PCR; TCRdb stores just in-frame clones and leaves some out. The sample consists of 130,000 or so clones, over 80% of them appearing once. The sequencing here drew on peripheral blood, taken on day 0 of AZD1222 vaccination. The receptors were sampled from an adult in good health.

The V and J genes are TRBV11-2 and TRBJ2-3; no firm D call. The germline V gene has CDR1 SGHAT and CDR2 FQNNGV. Trimming took off 3 bases at V and 2 bases at J, with 9 bases between the two ends. This CDR3 has 14 residues. The CDR3 DNA reads TGTGCCAGCAGCTTCTCGGTGGACACAGATACGCAGTATTTT. Translated: CASSFSVDTDTQYF.

The V and J genes are TRBV5-6 and TRBJ2-2; TRBD1 might be the D (5 bases). The CDR3 extends over 14 amino acids. The germline V and J ends were trimmed by 6 bases and 10 bases, with 19 bases remaining between them. CDR1 and CDR2 (germline): SGHDT, YYEEEE. The CDR3 protein is CASTPGQGYLELFF. CDR3 DNA: TGTGCCAGCACCCCGGGCCAGGGCTACTTGGAGCTGTTTTTT.

CDR3 sequence reads: CASSLEEANTEAFF. As DNA, the CDR3 is TGCGCCAGCAGCTTGGAAGAGGCGAACACTGAAGCTTTCTTT. The chain recombines TRBV5-1 with TRBJ1-1; D gene uncertain. Germline values: CDR1 SGHRS, CDR2 YFSETQ. This CDR3 has 14 residues. The V end lost 0 bases, the J end lost 1 base, and 7 bases lay between the germline ends.

This sequence joins TRBV27 and TRBJ2-3; weak D call: TRBD2 (5 bases). Trimming took off 3 bases at V and 1 base at J, with 14 bases between the two ends. This CDR3 has 16 residues. Germline V gene sequence: CDR1 MNHEY, CDR2 SMNVEV (reference sequence). Here the CDR3 reads CASSLRWAGGTDTQYF. In DNA form, the CDR3 reads TGTGCCAGCAGTTTGAGGTGGGCGGGCGGCACAGATACGCAGTATTTT.

The chain combines TRBV2 with TRBJ2-3; D uncertain. Trimming shortened V by 3 bases and J by 6 bases, and 13 bases separated the two germline ends. In germline, CDR1 is SNHLY, CDR2 FYNNEI. The CDR3 has 14 residues. The CDR3 DNA follows: TGTGCCAGCAGTGATGGCCAGCTTGGGGATACGCAGTATTTT. Translation: CASSDGQLGDTQYF.

The V gene is TRBV5-1, the J gene TRBJ2-5, with 9 nucleotides matching TRBD2. The CDR3 is 13 residues long. CDR1 and CDR2 (germline): SGHRS, YFSETQ. V trimming: 2 bases; J trimming: 4 bases; junction bases outside the gene matches: 0. The CDR3 sequence is CASSFSGRETQYF. The CDR3, as DNA: TGCGCCAGCAGCTTTAGCGGGAGAGAGACCCAGTACTTC.

This clone was picked up one time. The gene calls are TRBV3-1 (or the pseudogene TRBV3-2) and TRBJ1-1; D call uncertain. The germline V and J ends were trimmed by 1 base and 4 bases, with 10 bases remaining between them. This CDR3 is built from 14 residues. The V gene's germline CDR1 is LGHDT and CDR2 YNNKEL (reference sequence). The CDR3 nucleotides are TGTGCCAGCAGCCAAGTTGGGTTGGGCACTGAAGCTTTCTTT. Amino acid sequence: CASSQVGLGTEAFF.

This chain joins TRBV27 and TRBJ1-1; D is perhaps TRBD1 (5 bases). The CDR3 has 16 amino acids. V gave up 0 bases and J gave up 1 base, with 12 bases separating them. Germline assignment: CDR1 MNHEY and CDR2 SMNVEV (reference sequence). CDR3 DNA: TGTGCCAGCAGTTTATCTCTGGGGGGAAGGAACACTGAAGCTTTCTTT. This sequence encodes CASSLSLGGRNTEAFF.

This rearrangement joins TRBV7-2 to TRBJ2-5; a possible D gene is TRBD1 (6 bases). This CDR3 is built from 13 residues. V lost 6 bases to trimming and J lost 2 bases, with 10 bases between them. Germline loops: CDR1 SGHTA, CDR2 FQGNSA. CDR3 in DNA: TGTGCCAGCAGGTACAGGGTTCAAGAGACCCAGTACTTC. Its protein is CASRYRVQETQYF.

The chain couples TRBV2 to TRBJ1-4; the D gene is possibly TRBD1 (5 bases). Germline values: CDR1 SNHLY, CDR2 FYNNEI. The CDR3 has 14 amino acids. V shed 11 bases and J shed 5 bases, with 18 bases lying between them. The CDR3 sequence is CAGGAGGRNEKLFF. Here the CDR3 DNA reads TGTGCCGGCGGGGCCGGCGGGAGAAATGAAAAACTGTTTTTT.

The chain joins TRBV7-8 to TRBJ1-4; D ambiguous. CDR3 length equals 13 residues. Trimming removed 4 bases from V and 6 bases from J, with 9 bases in between. Germline CDR1 is SGHVS and CDR2 is FQNEAQ. The CDR3 nucleotides are TGTGCCAGCAGCTCCCACTCATATGAAAAACTGTTTTTT. It is translated as CASSSHSYEKLFF.

The V call is TRBV28, the J call TRBJ1-5; D perhaps matches TRBD1 (6 bases). The germline V and J ends were trimmed by 2 bases and 7 bases, with 12 bases remaining between them. CDR3 length equals 14 residues. The V gene's germline CDR1 is MDHEN and CDR2 SYDVKM. CDR3 loop: CASSLGGAGQPQHF. The CDR3 nucleotides read TGTGCCAGCAGTTTAGGGGGGGCGGGGCAGCCCCAGCATTTT.

The rearrangement joins TRBV5-1 to TRBJ2-7; 8 nucleotides agree with TRBD1. With 5 bases clipped from V and 5 bases from J, the junction kept 9 bases outside the gene matches. This CDR3 is built from 14 residues. Germline V lookup: CDR1 SGHRS, CDR2 YFSETQ. DNA for the CDR3: TGCGCCAGCAGTAGGGACAGGCGGCACCACGAGCAGTACTTC. Residues: CASSRDRRHHEQYF.

V is TRBV11-1 and J is TRBJ2-7; D remains ambiguous. Trimming removed 5 bases at V and 3 bases at J, with 14 bases between. Per germline, CDR1 SGHAT and CDR2 FQDESV (reference sequence). The CDR3 has 14 residues. CDR3 in DNA: TGTGCCAGCAGCCCGGCGAATAAAGGCTACGAGCAGTACTTC. Its protein product is CASSPANKGYEQYF.

The chain is built from TRBV20-1 and TRBJ1-1; D not resolved. The CDR3 runs 11 residues. Germline lookup yields CDR1 DFQATT and CDR2 SNEGSKA (reference sequence). Trimming left V 3 bases short and J 10 bases short, with 12 bases between. The CDR3 bases are TGCAGTGCTAGTTCGGGGTATGGAGCTTTCTTT. Protein: CSASSGYGAFF.